This record looks at one T cell receptor beta chain sequence and its context. Its antigen is unidentified. This sample stems from a study of cytomegalovirus exposure and HLA in healthy donors. Regarding the study as a whole: Among CMV-associated TCR beta chains, most appeared HLA-restricted in a later analysis.

Researchers ran the PCR with 60 Vbeta and 13 Jbeta primers. The table came from immunoSEQ multiplex PCR; TCRdb's copy has only in-frame clones and leaves some out. The sample holds some 100,000 clones, more than 65% seen once. The sequenced material came from PBMCs. The receptor was isolated from a woman aged 18-35 years in good health and CMV-seropositive.

The CDR3 bases are TGTGCCAGCAGCCAATCTAGCGGGGGGGCCCGTGGGGCCAACGTCCTGACTTTC. Translating gives CASSQSSGGARGANVLTF. This sequence joins TRBV7-2 and TRBJ2-6; the match to TRBD2 covers 12 bases. The CDR3 covers 18 residues. The V segment lost 5 bases and the J segment 3 bases; nucleotides outside the gene matches: 8. Germline CDR1 and CDR2: SGHTA and FQGNSA.